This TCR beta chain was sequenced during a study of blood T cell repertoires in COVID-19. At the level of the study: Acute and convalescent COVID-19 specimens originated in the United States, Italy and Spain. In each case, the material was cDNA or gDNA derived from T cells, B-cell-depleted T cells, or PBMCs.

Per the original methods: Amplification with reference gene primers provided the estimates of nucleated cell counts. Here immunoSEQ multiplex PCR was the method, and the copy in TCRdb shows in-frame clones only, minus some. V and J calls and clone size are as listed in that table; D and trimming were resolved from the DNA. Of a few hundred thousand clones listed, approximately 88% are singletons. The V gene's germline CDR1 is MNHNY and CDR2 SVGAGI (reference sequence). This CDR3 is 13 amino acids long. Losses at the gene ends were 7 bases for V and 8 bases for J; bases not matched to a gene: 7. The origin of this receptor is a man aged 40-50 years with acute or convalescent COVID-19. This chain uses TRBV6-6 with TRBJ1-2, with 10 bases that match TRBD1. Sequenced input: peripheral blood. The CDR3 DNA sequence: TGTGCCAGCACTCGACAGGGGGCGGGAGGCTACACCTTC. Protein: CASTRQGAGGYTF.